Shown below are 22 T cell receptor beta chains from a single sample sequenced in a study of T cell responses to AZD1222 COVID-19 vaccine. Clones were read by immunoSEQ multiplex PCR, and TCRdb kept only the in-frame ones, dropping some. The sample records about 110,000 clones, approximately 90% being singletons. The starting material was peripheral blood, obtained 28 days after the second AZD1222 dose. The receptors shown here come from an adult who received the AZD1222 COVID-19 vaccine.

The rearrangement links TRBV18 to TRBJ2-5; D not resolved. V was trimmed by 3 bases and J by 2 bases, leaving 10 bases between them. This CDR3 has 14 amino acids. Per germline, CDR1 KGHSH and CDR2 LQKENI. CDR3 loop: CASSPADGQETQYF. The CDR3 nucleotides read TGTGCCAGCTCACCGGCGGACGGGCAAGAGACCCAGTACTTC.

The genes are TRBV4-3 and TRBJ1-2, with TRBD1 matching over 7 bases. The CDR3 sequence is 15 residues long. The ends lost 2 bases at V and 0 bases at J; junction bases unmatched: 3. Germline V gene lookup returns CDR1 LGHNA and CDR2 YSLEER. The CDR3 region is CASSQTGTANYGYTF. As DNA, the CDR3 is TGCGCCAGCAGCCAAACCGGGACAGCTAACTATGGCTACACCTTC.

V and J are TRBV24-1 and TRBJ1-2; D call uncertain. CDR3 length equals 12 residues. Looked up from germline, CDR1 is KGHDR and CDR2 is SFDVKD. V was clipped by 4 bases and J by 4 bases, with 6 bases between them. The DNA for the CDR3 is TGTGCCACCAGTGACCCAATCTATGGCTACACCTTC. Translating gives CATSDPIYGYTF.

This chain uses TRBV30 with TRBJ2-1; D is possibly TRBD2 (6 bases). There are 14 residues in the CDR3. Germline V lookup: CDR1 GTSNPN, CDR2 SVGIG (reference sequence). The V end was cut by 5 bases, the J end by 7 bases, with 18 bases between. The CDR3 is CAWSNRDSSNEQFF. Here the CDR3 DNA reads TGTGCCTGGTCGAACCGGGACTCCTCGAATGAGCAGTTCTTC.

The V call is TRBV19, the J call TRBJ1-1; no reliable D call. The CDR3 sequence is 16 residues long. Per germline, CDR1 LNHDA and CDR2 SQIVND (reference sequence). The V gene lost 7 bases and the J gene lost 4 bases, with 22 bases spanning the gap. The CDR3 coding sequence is TGTGCCAGTACCCTACTAGGACGGGATGCTGCCACTGAAGCTTTCTTT. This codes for CASTLLGRDAATEAFF.

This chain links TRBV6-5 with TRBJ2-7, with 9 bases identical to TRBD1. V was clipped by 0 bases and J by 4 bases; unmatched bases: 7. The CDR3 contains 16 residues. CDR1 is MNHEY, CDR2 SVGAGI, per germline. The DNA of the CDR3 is TGTGCCAGCAGTTACTCGGGAGGACAGGGGAGATACGAGCAGTACTTC. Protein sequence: CASSYSGGQGRYEQYF.

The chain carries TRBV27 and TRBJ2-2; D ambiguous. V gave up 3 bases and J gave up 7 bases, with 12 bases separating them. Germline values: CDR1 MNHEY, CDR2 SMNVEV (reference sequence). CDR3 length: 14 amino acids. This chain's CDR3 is CASSFTRTGGELFF. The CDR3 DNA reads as TGTGCCAGCAGTTTTACGCGTACTGGCGGGGAGCTGTTTTTT.

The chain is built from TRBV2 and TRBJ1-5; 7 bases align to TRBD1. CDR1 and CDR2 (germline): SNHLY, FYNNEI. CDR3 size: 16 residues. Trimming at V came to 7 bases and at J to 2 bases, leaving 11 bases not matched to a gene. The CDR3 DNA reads TGTGCCAGCAAACCCGCCGACAGGGTGGGCAATCAGCCCCAGCATTTT. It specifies CASKPADRVGNQPQHF.

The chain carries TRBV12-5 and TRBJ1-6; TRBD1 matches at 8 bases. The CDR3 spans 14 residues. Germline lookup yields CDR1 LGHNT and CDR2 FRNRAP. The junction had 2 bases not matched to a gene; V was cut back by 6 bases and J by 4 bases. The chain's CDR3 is CASGWTGYNSPLHF. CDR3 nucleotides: TGTGCTAGTGGCTGGACAGGGTATAATTCACCCCTCCACTTT.

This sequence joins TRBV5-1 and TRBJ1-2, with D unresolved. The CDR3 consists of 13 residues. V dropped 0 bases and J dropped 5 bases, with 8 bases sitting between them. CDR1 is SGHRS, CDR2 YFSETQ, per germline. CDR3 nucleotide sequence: TGCGCCAGCAGCTTGGCCGGGATTTATGGCTACACCTTC. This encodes CASSLAGIYGYTF.

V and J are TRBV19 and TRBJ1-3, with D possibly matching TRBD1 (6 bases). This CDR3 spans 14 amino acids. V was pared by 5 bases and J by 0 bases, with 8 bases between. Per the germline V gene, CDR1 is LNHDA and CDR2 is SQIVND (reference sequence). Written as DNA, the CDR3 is TGTGCCAGTAGTTGGGACAACTCTGGAAACACCATATATTTT. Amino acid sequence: CASSWDNSGNTIYF.

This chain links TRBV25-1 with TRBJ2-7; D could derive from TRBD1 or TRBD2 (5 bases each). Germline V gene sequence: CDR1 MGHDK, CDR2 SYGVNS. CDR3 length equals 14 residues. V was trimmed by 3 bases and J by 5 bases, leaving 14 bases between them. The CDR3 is CASSDLGTSDEQYF. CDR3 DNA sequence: TGTGCCAGCAGTGACCTAGGGACCTCAGACGAGCAGTACTTC.

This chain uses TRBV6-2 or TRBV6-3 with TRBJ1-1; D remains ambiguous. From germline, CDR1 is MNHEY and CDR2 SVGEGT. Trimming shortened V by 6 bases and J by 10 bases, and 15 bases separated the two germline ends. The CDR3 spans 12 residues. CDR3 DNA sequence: TGTGCCAGCAGCCCGAGGGCCATGGGAGCTTTCTTT. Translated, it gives CASSPRAMGAFF.

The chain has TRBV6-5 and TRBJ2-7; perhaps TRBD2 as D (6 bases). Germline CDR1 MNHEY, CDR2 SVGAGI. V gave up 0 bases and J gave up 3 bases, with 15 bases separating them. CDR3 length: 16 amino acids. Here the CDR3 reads CASSYSSGQADYEQYF. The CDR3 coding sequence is TGTGCCAGCAGTTACTCGAGCGGGCAAGCCGACTACGAGCAGTACTTC.

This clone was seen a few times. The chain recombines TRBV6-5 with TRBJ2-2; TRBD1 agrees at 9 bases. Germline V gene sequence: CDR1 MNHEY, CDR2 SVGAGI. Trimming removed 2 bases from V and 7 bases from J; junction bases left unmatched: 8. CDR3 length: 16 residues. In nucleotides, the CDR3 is TGTGCCAGCAGTTACCCGGGACAGGGTGCGGGCGGGGAGCTGTTTTTT. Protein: CASSYPGQGAGGELFF.

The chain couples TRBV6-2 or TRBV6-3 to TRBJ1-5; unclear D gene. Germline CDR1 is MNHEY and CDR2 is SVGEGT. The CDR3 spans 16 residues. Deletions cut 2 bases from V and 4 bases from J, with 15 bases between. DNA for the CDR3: TGTGCCAGCAGTTACAACCAGCCTGGAGGTAATCAGCCCCAGCATTTT. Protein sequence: CASSYNQPGGNQPQHF.

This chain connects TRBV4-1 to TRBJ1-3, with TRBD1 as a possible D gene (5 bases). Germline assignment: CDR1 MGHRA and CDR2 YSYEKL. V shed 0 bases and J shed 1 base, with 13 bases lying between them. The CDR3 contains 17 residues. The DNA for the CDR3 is TGCGCCAGCAGCCAAGAGAAAGGGACGAAATCTGGAAACACCATATATTTT. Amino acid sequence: CASSQEKGTKSGNTIYF.

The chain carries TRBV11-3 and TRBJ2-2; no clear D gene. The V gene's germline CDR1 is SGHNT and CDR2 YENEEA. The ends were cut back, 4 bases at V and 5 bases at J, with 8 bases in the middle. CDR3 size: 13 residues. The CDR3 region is CASSYRVTGELFF. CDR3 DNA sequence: TGTGCCAGCAGCTACCGGGTTACCGGGGAGCTGTTTTTT.

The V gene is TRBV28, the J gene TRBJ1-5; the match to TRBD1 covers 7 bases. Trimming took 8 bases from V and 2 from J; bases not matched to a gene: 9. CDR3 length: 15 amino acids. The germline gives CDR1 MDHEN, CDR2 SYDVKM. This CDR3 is CASRTGAKGNQPQHF. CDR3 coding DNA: TGTGCCAGCCGCACAGGGGCAAAGGGCAATCAGCCCCAGCATTTT.

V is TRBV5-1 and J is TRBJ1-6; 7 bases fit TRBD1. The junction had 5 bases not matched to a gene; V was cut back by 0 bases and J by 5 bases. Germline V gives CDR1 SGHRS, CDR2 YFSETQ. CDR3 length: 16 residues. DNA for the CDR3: TGCGCCAGCAGCTTGGAAGGGGGCAAGAATAATTCACCCCTCCACTTT. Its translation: CASSLEGGKNNSPLHF.

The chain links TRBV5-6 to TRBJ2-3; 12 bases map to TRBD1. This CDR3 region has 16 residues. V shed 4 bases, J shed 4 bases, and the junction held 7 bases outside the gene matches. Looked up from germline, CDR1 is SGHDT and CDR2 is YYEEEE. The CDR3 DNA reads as TGTGCCAGCAGCGCCCGGGACAGGGGGCCGGCAGATACGCAGTATTTT. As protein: CASSARDRGPADTQYF.

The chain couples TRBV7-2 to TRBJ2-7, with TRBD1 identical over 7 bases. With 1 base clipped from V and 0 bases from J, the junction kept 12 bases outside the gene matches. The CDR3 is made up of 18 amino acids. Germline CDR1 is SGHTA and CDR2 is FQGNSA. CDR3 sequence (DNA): TGTGCCAGCAGCTTAGGCTGGGCGTACGGACAGGTCTCCTACGAGCAGTACTTC. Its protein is CASSLGWAYGQVSYEQYF.